These 21 T cell receptor beta chains were all obtained from the same sample, sequenced in a study of cytomegalovirus exposure and HLA in healthy donors. The PCR had 60 Vbeta and 13 Jbeta primers. The protocol was immunoSEQ multiplex PCR, while the TCRdb copy is restricted to in-frame clones and leaves out a portion. The sample has some 130,000 clones, and its top ten clones hold 1.5% to 1.7%. Sequencing was done on a sample of PBMCs. All receptors come from a woman aged 40 to 50 in good health and CMV-seronegative.

This chain joins TRBV7-6 and TRBJ2-3, with 7 nucleotides matching TRBD2. V trimming: 1 base; J trimming: 3 bases; junction bases outside the gene matches: 1. The CDR3 has 14 amino acids. Looked up from germline, CDR1 is SGHVS and CDR2 is FNYEAQ. The CDR3 is CASSLEAGTDTQYF. Here the CDR3 DNA reads TGTGCCAGCAGCTTAGAAGCGGGGACAGATACGCAGTATTTT.

V usage is TRBV9 and J usage is TRBJ2-5, with 8 bases fitting TRBD1. Germline V gene lookup returns CDR1 SGDLS and CDR2 YYNGEE. This CDR3 is 15 amino acids long. Losses at the gene ends were 4 bases for V and 4 bases for J; bases not matched to a gene: 9. CDR3 in amino acids: CASSFSTGTGETQYF. Written as DNA, the CDR3 is TGTGCCAGCAGCTTTTCGACAGGGACAGGAGAGACCCAGTACTTC.

The genes are TRBV28 and TRBJ2-1; 9 nucleotides align to TRBD2. Germline CDR1 is MDHEN and CDR2 is SYDVKM. Trimming removed 1 base from V and 7 bases from J; junction bases left unmatched: 14. The CDR3 has 18 amino acids. The CDR3 DNA is TGTGCCAGCAGTTTATTCGCTAGCGGGGCCGGGCCGGGTAATGAGCAGTTCTTC. This codes for CASSLFASGAGPGNEQFF. Based on the CDR3 plus reference TRBV28 and TRBJ2-1, the full variable domain is DVKVTQSSRYLVKRTGEKVFLECVQDMDHENMFWYRQDPGLGLRLIYFSYDVKMKEKGDIPEGYSVSREKKERFSLILESASTNQTSMYLCASSLFASGAGPGNEQFFGPGTRLTVL.

V gene TRBV4-3 combines with J gene TRBJ1-3; TRBD1 is a possible D gene (6 bases). Trimming took off 6 bases at V and 1 base at J, with 13 bases between the two ends. Per the germline V gene, CDR1 is LGHNA and CDR2 is YSLEER. This CDR3 contains 15 residues. CDR3 sequence reads: CASSRTVGSGNTIYF. CDR3 sequence (DNA): TGCGCCAGCAGTCGGACAGTTGGTTCTGGAAACACCATATATTTT.

The chain uses TRBV18 and TRBJ1-3; D is uncertain. This CDR3 contains 15 residues. The germline CDR1 and CDR2 sequences are KGHSH and LQKENI. Trimming shortened V by 3 bases and J by 4 bases, and 13 bases separated the two germline ends. CDR3 bases: TGTGCCAGCTCACCCGACTACGGACCCGGAAACACCATATATTTT. This encodes CASSPDYGPGNTIYF.

The gene calls are TRBV6-4 and TRBJ2-5, with D maybe TRBD1 (6 bases). This CDR3 region has 16 residues. The ends were cut back, 0 bases at V and 3 bases at J, with 14 bases in the middle. The germline CDR1 and CDR2 sequences are MRHNA and SNTAGT. CDR3 DNA sequence: TGTGCCAGCAGTGACTCCTCAGACAGGCGGGAAGAGACCCAGTACTTC. It specifies CASSDSSDRREETQYF.

About this clone: One end of the junction is discordant with germline, which a read error may explain. CDR3 nucleotide sequence: TGTGCCAGCTCCCCACCTCCGGGAACATACGAGCAGTACTTC. Translating it yields CASSPPPGTYEQYF. The V call is TRBV18, the J call TRBJ2-7, with D possibly matching TRBD2 (5 bases). Germline V CDR1 and CDR2: KGHSH, LQKENI. This CDR3 comprises 14 residues.

The chain carries TRBV6-1 and TRBJ1-6; TRBD1 aligns across 8 bases. Unmatched junction bases numbered 6, after V lost 7 bases and J lost 7 bases. Per germline, CDR1 MNHNS and CDR2 SASEGT. The CDR3 spans 14 residues. The CDR3 sequence: CASNSHRGNSPLHF. The CDR3 nucleotides are TGTGCCAGCAATTCTCACAGGGGGAATTCACCCCTCCACTTT.

The chain employs TRBV5-1 and TRBJ1-2; 11 bases agree with TRBD1. Trimming removed 0 bases from V and 2 bases from J; junction bases left unmatched: 6. The germline CDR1 and CDR2 sequences are SGHRS and YFSETQ. The CDR3 contains 17 residues. The CDR3 here is CASSLEGQGARNYGYTF. Written as DNA, the CDR3 is TGCGCCAGCAGCTTGGAAGGACAGGGGGCGCGGAACTATGGCTACACCTTC.

The CDR3 sequence: CASSQGPRRGRGYEKLFF. The CDR3 nucleotides read TGTGCCAGCAGCCAAGGGCCCCGGAGGGGTCGGGGGTACGAAAAACTGTTTTTT. The chain employs TRBV7-8 and TRBJ1-4, with a tentative D call TRBD1 (5 bases). Germline V gene lookup returns CDR1 SGHVS and CDR2 FQNEAQ. The CDR3 length is 18 residues. Trimming removed 5 bases from V and 8 bases from J, with 27 bases in between.

The V gene is TRBV5-6, the J gene TRBJ1-2; D might be TRBD1 (6 bases). Germline V gene lookup returns CDR1 SGHDT and CDR2 YYEEEE. V lost 6 bases to trimming and J lost 1 base, with 10 bases between them. The CDR3 is 13 amino acids. CDR3 protein: CASTQGLNYGYTF. In nucleotides, the CDR3 is TGTGCCAGCACACAGGGCCTTAACTATGGCTACACCTTC.

The chain joins TRBV7-2 to TRBJ2-7; TRBD2 is a possible D gene (7 bases). Trimming pared 4 bases from V and 4 bases from J, leaving 20 bases between. This CDR3 contains 16 residues. From germline, CDR1 is SGHTA and CDR2 FQGNSA. This CDR3 reads CASSYVGAGVSYEQYV. The CDR3 region has the DNA TGTGCCAGCAGCTACGTGGGGGCGGGGGTTAGTTACGAGCAGTACGTC.

CDR3 DNA sequence: TGTGCCAGCCGATCCTGGGGGACTAGAAACACCGGGGAGCTGTTTTTT. Translating gives CASRSWGTRNTGELFF. V gene TRBV7-9 combines with J gene TRBJ2-2; 8 bases match TRBD2. In germline, CDR1 is SEHNR, CDR2 FQNEAQ (reference sequence). This CDR3 spans 16 amino acids. The V segment lost 8 bases and the J segment 2 bases; nucleotides outside the gene matches: 10. Full variable domain (rest looked up from reference TRBV7-9 and TRBJ2-2): DTGVSQNPRHKITKRGQNVTFRCDPISEHNRLYWYRQTLGQGPEFLTYFQNEAQLEKSRLLSDRFSAERPKGSFSTLEIQRTEQGDSAMYLCASRSWGTRNTGELFFGEGSRLTVL.

V is TRBV5-6 and J is TRBJ2-5; possible D gene TRBD1, 5 bases. Trimming shortened V by 4 bases and J by 5 bases, and 18 bases separated the two germline ends. CDR1 and CDR2 (germline): SGHDT, YYEEEE. The CDR3 has 15 residues. CDR3 DNA sequence: TGTGCCAGCAGCCCAGGGCCGGTTCCCGGGGAGACCCAGTACTTC. Its protein product is CASSPGPVPGETQYF.

V and J are TRBV5-1 and TRBJ2-6; the D is unclear. Trimming pared 0 bases from V and 0 bases from J, leaving 10 bases between. This CDR3 is built from 17 residues. Germline V gene data show CDR1 as SGHRS and CDR2 as YFSETQ. CDR3: CASSLEAGISGANVLTF. CDR3 DNA sequence: TGCGCCAGCAGCTTGGAGGCAGGCATCTCTGGGGCCAACGTCCTGACTTTC.

This chain links TRBV15 with TRBJ2-1, with 9 bases lining up with TRBD1. The germline CDR1 and CDR2 sequences are LNHNV and YYDKDF (reference sequence). The CDR3 has 14 residues. The ends lost 3 bases at V and 10 bases at J; junction bases unmatched: 7. In DNA form, the CDR3 reads TGTGCCACCAGCAGGGACAGGGGCCTTCAGGAGCAGTTCTTC. It is translated as CATSRDRGLQEQFF. Drawing the rest from reference TRBV15 and TRBJ2-1, the complete variable domain is DAMVIQNPRYQVTQFGKPVTLSCSQTLNHNVMYWYQQKSSQAPKLLFHYYDKDFNNEADTPDNFQSRRPNTSFCFLDIRSPGLGDTAMYLCATSRDRGLQEQFFGPGTRLTVL.

The chain's CDR3 is CASSSPEGTPSSYNEQFF. CDR3 nucleotides: TGTGCCAGCAGCTCCCCGGAGGGGACCCCGAGCTCCTACAATGAGCAGTTCTTC. The chain is built from TRBV7-3 and TRBJ2-1; weak D call: TRBD2 (6 bases). The germline V gene encodes CDR1 SGHTA and CDR2 FQGTGA. V lost 4 bases and J lost 0, with 19 bases in between. This CDR3 has 18 amino acids.

This chain joins TRBV5-1 and TRBJ2-2; the match to TRBD2 covers 8 bases. Germline loops: CDR1 SGHRS, CDR2 YFSETQ. The junction had 9 bases not matched to a gene; V was cut back by 5 bases and J by 3 bases. CDR3 length: 16 amino acids. In nucleotides, the CDR3 is TGCGCCAGCAGTGACCAACCAGCGGGGGACACCGGGGAGCTGTTTTTT. It is translated as CASSDQPAGDTGELFF.

A note on this clone: The sample holds other DNA sequences that translate to the same CDR3. The chain combines TRBV6-5 with TRBJ1-3; TRBD1 aligns across 7 bases. Germline V gene sequence: CDR1 MNHEY, CDR2 SVGAGI. Trimming at V came to 4 bases and at J to 1 base, leaving 1 base not matched to a gene. This CDR3 is built from 14 residues. Here the CDR3 reads CASSWDSSGNTIYF. In DNA, the CDR3 is TGTGCCAGCAGTTGGGACAGTTCTGGAAACACCATATATTTT.

This chain connects TRBV28 to TRBJ1-3, with D maybe TRBD1 (5 bases). Trimming took off 8 bases at V and 0 bases at J, with 11 bases between the two ends. Germline CDR1 reads MDHEN; CDR2 reads SYDVKM. The CDR3 has 14 amino acids. CDR3 sequence reads: CASSGAYSGNTIYF. CDR3 nucleotides: TGTGCCAGCTCTGGGGCCTACTCTGGAAACACCATATATTTT.

For the CDR3, the DNA is TGTGCCAGCGGTGTAGCGGGGGGGACAGATACGCAGTATTTT. Its protein is CASGVAGGTDTQYF. This rearrangement joins TRBV25-1 to TRBJ2-3; 11 bases fit TRBD2. The germline V gene has CDR1 MGHDK and CDR2 SYGVNS. V gave up 8 bases and J gave up 3 bases; unmatched junction bases: 4. CDR3 length: 14 amino acids.